This entry lists 10 T cell receptor beta chains sequenced from one sample in a study of T cells in Graves' hyperthyroidism and ophthalmopathy. Amplification yielded TCR beta CDR3 regions, with RNA transcripts as the source. When the TCR CDR3 underwent first-round RT-PCR, the HTBI primer set was used. In TCRdb, the multiplex PCR reads were re-called with MiXCR into one record per CDR3 protein. This repertoire shows around 620,000 distinct CDR3 sequences, 46% found once; its top ten account for around 20%. Sequencing was carried out using peripheral blood or thyroid tissue (not recorded which). These receptors came from an adult woman with Graves' disease, either hyperthyroidism or ophthalmopathy (not recorded which).

On this clonotype: This may arise from a read error, as a much more abundant clone is one base away. This chain connects TRBV5-1 to TRBJ2-7; perhaps TRBD1 as D (5 bases). The CDR3 loop spans 16 amino acids. Germline V gene sequence: CDR1 SGHRS, CDR2 YFSETQ. V was pared by 3 bases and J by 3 bases, with 19 bases between. CDR3: CASSSEIRETGYEQYF. CDR3 DNA: TGCGCCAGCAGCTCGGAAATCAGGGAAACCGGCTACGAGCAGTACTTC. Full variable domain (missing parts from reference TRBV5-1 and TRBJ2-7): KAGVTQTPRYLIKTRGQQVTLSCSPISGHRSVSWYQQTPGQGLQFLFEYFSETQRNKGNFPGRFSGRQFSNSRSEMNVSTLELGDSALYLCASSSEIRETGYEQYFGPGTRLTVT.

This clonotype appeared a few times. As the CDR3 is not closed by the conserved phenylalanine or tryptophan, this likely results from a read error. The limits of the CDR3 on the DNA are not certain, so only TCRdb's listed CDR3 is given. The chain recombines TRBV4-2 with TRBJ1-2; the D call of TRBD1 is as the table states it, not checked on the DNA. Germline values: CDR1 LGHNA, CDR2 YNFKEQ. The CDR3 is 9 amino acids long, termini counted. The CDR3 sequence: CASSQDSGQ.

The V gene is TRBV20-1, the J gene TRBJ1-2, with D possibly TRBD1 on 6 matching bases. CDR3 length: 12 amino acids. Trimming removed 8 bases from V and 4 bases from J, with 14 bases in between. In germline, CDR1 is DFQATT, CDR2 SNEGSKA (reference sequence). The CDR3 DNA is TGCAGTACTGGACAGCCTTCCTATGGCTACACCTTC. Residues: CSTGQPSYGYTF.

This clonotype was seen only a few times. The chain's CDR3 is CSTSRMGVTEAFF. For the CDR3, the DNA is TGCAGCACCTCCCGAATGGGAGTCACTGAAGCTTTCTTT. The chain links TRBV29-1 to TRBJ1-1; no firm D call. Trimming took 8 bases from V and 4 from J, leaving 17 bases between them. Germline V CDR1 and CDR2: SQVTM, ANQGSEA. The CDR3 is 13 residues long.

In its sample, this clonotype was seen many times. This chain links TRBV20-1 with TRBJ2-5; D is possibly TRBD1 (6 bases). Trimming stripped 3 bases from V and 2 bases from J, with 16 bases between. This CDR3 comprises 15 residues. Germline CDR1 is DFQATT and CDR2 is SNEGSKA (reference sequence). The CDR3 reads CSARAQGTVQETQYF. The CDR3 nucleotides read TGCAGTGCTAGGGCGCAGGGGACGGTACAAGAGACCCAGTACTTC.

This clonotype was detected many times. The rearrangement uses TRBV29-1 and TRBJ2-5; 9 positions agree with TRBD2. V shed 6 bases and J 5 bases; nucleotides not matched to a gene: 4. CDR1 SQVTM and CDR2 ANQGSEA come from the germline V gene. CDR3 length: 12 residues. This CDR3 is CSVAGGTETQYF. CDR3 DNA sequence: TGCAGCGTAGCGGGAGGTACGGAGACCCAGTACTTC. Filled out from reference TRBV29-1 and TRBJ2-5, the complete variable domain reads SAVISQKPSRDICQRGTSLTIQCQVDSQVTMMFWYRQQPGQSLTLIATANQGSEATYESGFVIDKFPISRPNLTFSTLTVSNMSPEDSSIYLCSVAGGTETQYFGPGTRLLVL.

J is TRBJ2-7 and V is TRBV6-6, with a possible D match to TRBD1 (6 bases). From germline, CDR1 is MNHNY and CDR2 SVGAGI (reference sequence). The germline V and J ends were trimmed by 4 bases and 2 bases, with 12 bases remaining between them. CDR3 size: 14 residues. The CDR3 DNA reads TGTGCCAGCAGTTCTTTGGACAGAGCCTACGAGCAGTACTTC. This gives the protein CASSSLDRAYEQYF.

The sample holds many counts of this clonotype. The V gene is TRBV7-9, the J gene TRBJ1-1, with D unclear. CDR1 SEHNR and CDR2 FQNEAQ come from the germline V gene (reference sequence). The CDR3 extends over 14 amino acids. V lost 5 bases and J lost 3, with 13 bases in between. CDR3 sequence reads: CASSPKDFYTEAFF. The CDR3 coding sequence is TGTGCCAGCAGCCCCAAGGACTTTTACACTGAAGCTTTCTTT.

The J gene is TRBJ1-5, the V gene TRBV7-2; D unresolved. The length of the CDR3 is 14 residues. With 1 base removed from V and 7 bases from J, the gap between germline ends came to 11 bases. Germline V gene data show CDR1 as SGHTA and CDR2 as FQGNSA. CDR3 DNA sequence: TGTGCCAGCAGCTTAGTAAGTGGCGGACAGCCCCAGCATTTT. Translated, it gives CASSLVSGGQPQHF.

For this clonotype: An end of the junction differs from the germline gene, which may be a read error. The V and J genes are TRBV5-1 and TRBJ2-7; 9 bases agree with TRBD1. The germline V gene encodes CDR1 SGHRS and CDR2 YFSETQ. This CDR3 region has 14 residues. CDR3: CANSLGQGYYEQYF. The CDR3 DNA is TGCGCCAACAGCTTGGGACAGGGTTATTACGAGCAGTACTTC. The whole variable domain, filled in from reference TRBV5-1 and TRBJ2-7, reads KAGVTQTPRYLIKTRGQQVTLSCSPISGHRSVSWYQQTPGQGLQFLFEYFSETQRNKGNFPGRFSGRQFSNSRSEMNVSTLELGDSALYLCANSLGQGYYEQYFGPGTRLTVT.